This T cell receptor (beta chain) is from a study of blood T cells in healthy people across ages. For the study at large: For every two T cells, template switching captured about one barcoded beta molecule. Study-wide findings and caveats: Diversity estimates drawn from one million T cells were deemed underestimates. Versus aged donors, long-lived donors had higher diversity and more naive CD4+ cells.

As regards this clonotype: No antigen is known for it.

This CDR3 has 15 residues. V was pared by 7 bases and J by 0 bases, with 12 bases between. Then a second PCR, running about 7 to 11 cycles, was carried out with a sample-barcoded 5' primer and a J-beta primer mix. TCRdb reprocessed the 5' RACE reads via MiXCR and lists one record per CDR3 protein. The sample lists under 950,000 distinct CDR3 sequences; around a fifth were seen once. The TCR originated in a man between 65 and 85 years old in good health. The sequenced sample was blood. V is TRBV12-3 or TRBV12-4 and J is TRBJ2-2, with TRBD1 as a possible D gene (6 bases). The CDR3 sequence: CASIWGPPNTGELFF. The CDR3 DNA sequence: TGTGCCAGCATCTGGGGGCCGCCGAACACCGGGGAGCTGTTTTTT.